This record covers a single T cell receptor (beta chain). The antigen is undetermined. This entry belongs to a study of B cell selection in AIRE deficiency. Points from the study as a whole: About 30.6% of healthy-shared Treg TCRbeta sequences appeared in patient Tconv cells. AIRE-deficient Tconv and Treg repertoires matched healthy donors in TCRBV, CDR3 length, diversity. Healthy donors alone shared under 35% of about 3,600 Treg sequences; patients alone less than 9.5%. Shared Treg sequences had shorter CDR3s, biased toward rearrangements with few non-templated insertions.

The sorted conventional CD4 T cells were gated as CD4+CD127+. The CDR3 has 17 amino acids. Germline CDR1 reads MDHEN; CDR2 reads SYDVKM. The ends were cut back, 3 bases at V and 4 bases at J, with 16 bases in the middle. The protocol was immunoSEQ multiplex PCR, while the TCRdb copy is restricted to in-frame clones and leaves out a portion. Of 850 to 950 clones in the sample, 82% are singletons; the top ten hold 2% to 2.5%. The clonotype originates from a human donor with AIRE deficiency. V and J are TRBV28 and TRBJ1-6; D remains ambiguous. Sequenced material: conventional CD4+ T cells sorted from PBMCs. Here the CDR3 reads CASSFRGSEHYNSPLHF. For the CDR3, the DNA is TGTGCCAGCAGTTTTCGAGGGTCAGAGCATTATAATTCACCCCTCCACTTT. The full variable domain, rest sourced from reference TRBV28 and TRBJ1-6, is DVKVTQSSRYLVKRTGEKVFLECVQDMDHENMFWYRQDPGLGLRLIYFSYDVKMKEKGDIPEGYSVSREKKERFSLILESASTNQTSMYLCASSFRGSEHYNSPLHFGNGTRLTVT.